A selection of T cell receptor beta chains follows, all from one sample in a study of cytomegalovirus exposure and HLA in healthy donors. Produced via immunoSEQ multiplex PCR; TCRdb's table is partial and in-frame only. Of about 180,000 clones listed, about 77% are singletons. The sample consisted of PBMCs. These receptors all come from a man aged 55 to 70 in good health and CMV-seronegative. Each CDR3 is given with its conserved first and last residue. D genes are given only for firm matches. Size is omitted from some rows. Given values are once, few, many or a class for expanded clones.

D gene	V gene	J gene	clone size	CDR3 protein	CDR3 DNA
.	TRBV5-1	TRBJ1-1	.	CASSLDRLNTEAFF	TGCGCCAGCAGCTTGGACAGGCTAAACACTGAAGCTTTCTTT
TRBD2	TRBV7-2	TRBJ2-7	.	CASSPTSVYGQYF	TGTGCCAGCAGCCCAACTAGCGTCTACGGGCAGTACTTC
TRBD1	TRBV5-5	TRBJ2-5	.	CASTQGALTQETQYF	TGTGCCAGCACCCAGGGGGCGCTAACTCAAGAGACCCAGTACTTC
.	TRBV15	TRBJ2-1	.	CAVTSLSGAPSNEQFF	TGTGCCGTGACCAGTCTTAGCGGAGCCCCTAGCAATGAGCAGTTCTTC
TRBD1	TRBV2	TRBJ1-5	.	CASRGTGGDQPQHF	TGTGCCAGCAGAGGGACAGGGGGCGATCAGCCCCAGCATTTT
TRBD2	TRBV6-4	TRBJ2-1	few	CASSASGDPNEQFF	TGTGCCAGCAGTGCCAGCGGGGACCCAAATGAGCAGTTCTTC
.	TRBV7-9	TRBJ1-1	.	CSSSLAVLGPNTEAFF	TGTTCCAGCAGCTTAGCGGTCTTGGGGCCGAACACTGAAGCTTTCTTT
.	TRBV6-5	TRBJ2-6	.	CASGGVGANVLTF	TGTGCCAGCGGCGGGGTTGGGGCCAACGTCCTGACTTTC
TRBD2	TRBV9	TRBJ2-1	.	CASSGTSGAYNEQFF	TGTGCCAGCAGCGGGACTAGCGGGGCCTACAATGAGCAGTTCTTC
TRBD1	TRBV27	TRBJ1-2	.	CASSSTTGGCGYTF	TGTGCCAGCAGTTCCACGACAGGGGGCTGTGGCTACACCTTC
.	TRBV28	TRBJ2-7	.	CASSLWDSTYEQYF	TGTGCCAGCAGTTTATGGGACAGTACCTACGAGCAGTACTTC
.	TRBV9	TRBJ2-3	.	CASSAEAPGLLVDRTDTQYF	TGTGCCAGCAGCGCCGAGGCGCCGGGACTTCTAGTAGATCGCACAGATACGCAGTATTTT
.	TRBV28	TRBJ2-1	few	CASSRSTTGNTEQFF	TGTGCCAGCAGCCGGTCTACTACAGGGAACACTGAGCAGTTCTTC
TRBD1	TRBV6-5	TRBJ1-1	.	CASSSGQGLNTEAFF	TGTGCCAGCAGTTCTGGACAGGGATTGAACACTGAAGCTTTCTTT
.	TRBV30	TRBJ2-7	once	CAWSADRAYEQYF	TGTGCCTGGAGTGCCGACAGAGCCTACGAGCAGTACTTC
.	TRBV4-3	TRBJ2-7	once	CASSHRGSYEQYF	TGCGCCAGCAGCCACAGGGGAAGCTACGAGCAGTACTTC
TRBD2	TRBV19	TRBJ2-1	few	CASSPGWAGGIPYNEQFF	TGTGCCAGTAGTCCCGGGTGGGCGGGAGGGATCCCCTACAATGAGCAGTTCTTC
.	TRBV7-2	TRBJ2-7	.	CASSPGTYEQYF	TGTGCCAGCAGCCCCGGTACGTACGAGCAGTACTTC